The 27 T cell receptor beta chains reported below all come from one sample, sequenced in a study of early T cells in non-severe SARS-CoV-2 infection. TCRdb itself ran the 5' RACE reads through MiXCR, one entry per CDR3 protein. The table lists approximately 70,000 distinct CDR3 sequences, roughly 12% of them singletons. The sample consisted of whole blood. Every receptor here comes from an adult who was a healthcare worker with PCR-confirmed SARS-CoV-2 infection or an uninfected control (not recorded which).

This clonotype has a handful of counts. The genes are TRBV7-9 and TRBJ2-7; D is ambiguous. Germline-derived CDR1 and CDR2 are SEHNR and FQNEAQ (reference sequence). V was cut by 5 bases and J by 2 bases, with 4 bases left in between. The CDR3 contains 11 residues. This CDR3 is CASSTTYEQYF. As DNA, the CDR3 is TGTGCCAGCAGCACAACCTACGAGCAGTACTTC. Supplemented by reference TRBV7-9 and TRBJ2-7, the full variable domain reads DTGVSQNPRHKITKRGQNVTFRCDPISEHNRLYWYRQTLGQGPEFLTYFQNEAQLEKSRLLSDRFSAERPKGSFSTLEIQRTEQGDSAMYLCASSTTYEQYFGPGTRLTVT.

This clonotype has a handful of counts. The V and J genes are TRBV6-1 and TRBJ2-5, with a weak D call TRBD2 (7 bases). Trimming removed 5 bases from V and 4 bases from J, with 11 bases in between. This CDR3 has 13 residues. CDR1 is MNHNS and CDR2 is SASEGT in the germline V gene. The CDR3 loop is CASSRGARETQYF. The DNA of the CDR3 is TGTGCCAGCAGTCGGGGGGCGAGAGAGACCCAGTACTTC.

This clonotype was picked up many times. V and J are TRBV18 and TRBJ2-1; TRBD2 matches 11 bases. Germline CDR1 KGHSH, CDR2 LQKENI. The V gene end was trimmed by 1 base and the J gene end by 7 bases; junction bases not matched to a gene: 6. The CDR3 is made up of 16 amino acids. The CDR3, as DNA: TGTGCCAGCTCACCACTCCCAGGACTAGCGGGTAATGAGCAGTTCTTC. As protein: CASSPLPGLAGNEQFF. Combining the CDR3 with reference TRBV18 and TRBJ2-1 gives the whole variable domain NAGVMQNPRHLVRRRGQEARLRCSPMKGHSHVYWYRQLPEEGLKFMVYLQKENIIDESGMPKERFSAEFPKEGPSILRIQQVVRGDSAAYFCASSPLPGLAGNEQFFGPGTRLTVL.

V gene TRBV20-1 combines with J gene TRBJ1-1; 10 bases agree with TRBD1. The junction had 12 bases not matched to a gene; V was cut back by 1 base and J by 1 base. The V gene's germline CDR1 is DFQATT and CDR2 SNEGSKA (reference sequence). The CDR3 sequence is 18 residues long. Here the CDR3 DNA reads TGCAGTGCTAGAGGGCCCCGGGGCAGGACAGGGGGGAACACTGAAGCTTTCTTT. This encodes CSARGPRGRTGGNTEAFF.

The chain is built from TRBV5-1 and TRBJ1-6; D remains unclear. The CDR3 covers 14 residues. Trimming pared 0 bases from V and 12 bases from J, leaving 13 bases between. CDR1 is SGHRS and CDR2 is YFSETQ in the germline V gene. DNA for the CDR3: TGCGCCAGCAGCTTGGCTAACGGGTTCGGACCCCTCCACTTT. Translation gives CASSLANGFGPLHF.

The chain uses TRBV20-1 and TRBJ2-7; 13 bases align to TRBD2. The trim removed 5 bases at V and 1 base at J, leaving 2 bases unmatched. This CDR3 is 14 amino acids long. Germline V CDR1 and CDR2: DFQATT, SNEGSKA (reference sequence). This CDR3 reads CSAGTSGISYEQYF. DNA for the CDR3: TGCAGTGCTGGGACTAGCGGGATTTCCTACGAGCAGTACTTC.

This clonotype was seen a handful of times. The rearrangement joins TRBV20-1 to TRBJ1-4; TRBD1 matches 8 bases. This CDR3 has 11 residues. CDR1 is DFQATT, CDR2 SNEGSKA, per germline (reference sequence). DNA of the CDR3: TGCAGCGGACAGGGAAATGAAAAACTGTTTTTT. Amino acids: CSGQGNEKLFF.

This clonotype came up many times. The V gene is TRBV27, the J gene TRBJ2-6, with D hard to call. Trimming removed 6 bases from V and 4 bases from J, with 7 bases in between. Germline-derived CDR1 and CDR2 are MNHEY and SMNVEV (reference sequence). This CDR3 has 13 residues. In DNA, the CDR3 is TGTGCCAGCAGGCGGTCCGGGGCCAACGTCCTGACTTTC. This gives the protein CASRRSGANVLTF.

This clonotype appeared many times. The chain is built from TRBV23-1 and TRBJ2-7, with 10 positions matching TRBD2. TRBV23-1 is reported as an ORF; its role is uncertain. The junction had 13 bases not matched to a gene; V was cut back by 2 bases and J by 3 bases. CDR3 size: 18 residues. The CDR3 bases are TGCGCCAGCAGTCAAGTGGCTAGCGGGGGCCCACCATTCTACGAGCAGTACTTC. This encodes CASSQVASGGPPFYEQYF.

This clonotype was detected a few times. The chain is built from TRBV7-9 and TRBJ2-1; the D is unclear. Trimming removed 4 bases from V and 5 bases from J, with 12 bases in between. This CDR3 has 14 residues. Germline V lookup: CDR1 SEHNR, CDR2 FQNEAQ (reference sequence). The chain's CDR3 is CASSSSQIHNEQFF. CDR3 sequence (DNA): TGTGCCAGCAGCTCCAGCCAAATCCACAATGAGCAGTTCTTC.

A word on this clonotype: A much larger clone differs by one base, so this may be a read error. Here the CDR3 omits its conserved ending phenylalanine or tryptophan, so a read error is the likely source. V usage is TRBV2 and J usage is TRBJ2-1, with TRBD2 matching 13 bases. CDR3 length: 15 amino acids. V gave up 2 bases and J gave up 6 bases; unmatched junction bases: 1. CDR1 and CDR2 from the germline V gene are SNHLY and FYNNEI. The CDR3 DNA sequence: TGTGCCAGCAGTGAAAGGACTAGCGGGGGCAATGAGCAGTTCTCC. It translates to CASSERTSGGNEQFS.

This chain links TRBV20-1 with TRBJ1-1; D remains unclear. The V and J ends lost 0 bases and 8 bases respectively, with 7 bases between them. The CDR3 extends over 11 amino acids. Germline loops: CDR1 DFQATT, CDR2 SNEGSKA (reference sequence). Written as DNA, the CDR3 is TGCAGTGCTAGAGAGCGTGGGGAAGCTTTCTTT. This sequence encodes CSARERGEAFF.

The chain carries TRBV29-1 and TRBJ1-1, with TRBD1 matching 9 bases. With V trimmed by 1 base and J by 3 bases, 0 bases remained unmatched. Germline-derived CDR1 and CDR2 are SQVTM and ANQGSEA. The CDR3 totals 13 residues. The DNA for the CDR3 is TGCAGCGTTGAAGGGACAGGGGACACTGAAGCTTTCTTT. Translated, it gives CSVEGTGDTEAFF.

V gene TRBV21-1 combines with J gene TRBJ2-4; the D call TRBD2 from the table was never checked on the DNA. TRBV21-1 counts as a pseudogene. The CDR3 length is 16 residues. The CDR3 reads CASSKGSGRGGNIQYF. The CDR3 DNA reads TGTGCCAGCAGCAAAGGCAGCGGGAGGGGTGGAAACATTCAGTACTTC.

This clonotype has a count of ten or more. Here the CDR3 DNA reads TGTGCCAGCAGTCTAGCGGGAGGCGGTTACGAGCAGTACTTC. It is translated as CASSLAGGGYEQYF. The chain carries TRBV6-1 and TRBJ2-7; TRBD2 agrees at 11 bases. Germline lookup yields CDR1 MNHNS and CDR2 SASEGT. Unmatched junction bases numbered 4, after V lost 5 bases and J lost 4 bases. This CDR3 spans 14 amino acids.

This clonotype was picked up many times. The chain recombines TRBV2 with TRBJ2-1, with 11 bases matching TRBD2. Germline V lookup: CDR1 SNHLY, CDR2 FYNNEI. The junction had 8 bases not matched to a gene; V was cut back by 10 bases and J by 6 bases. The length of the CDR3 is 14 residues. In DNA, the CDR3 is TGTGCCACCGCCGGGACTAGCGGCACCAATGAGCAGTTCTTC. Amino acid sequence: CATAGTSGTNEQFF.

In its sample, this clonotype was seen many times. The gene calls are TRBV10-2 and TRBJ1-2; D not certain. The germline V and J ends were trimmed by 6 bases and 4 bases, with 12 bases remaining between them. The germline V gene has CDR1 WSHSY and CDR2 SAAADI. The CDR3 is 13 residues long. CDR3 residues: CASSPGSSYGYTF. For the CDR3, the DNA is TGCGCCAGCAGCCCAGGCAGCAGCTATGGCTACACCTTC.

The chain combines TRBV5-1 with TRBJ2-7; 7 bases are shared with TRBD1. The length of the CDR3 is 15 residues. Germline V gene sequence: CDR1 SGHRS, CDR2 YFSETQ. Unmatched junction bases numbered 9, after V lost 4 bases and J lost 2 bases. CDR3 sequence reads: CASSQNRDSTYEQYF. The CDR3 DNA is TGCGCCAGCAGCCAAAACCGGGACAGTACCTACGAGCAGTACTTC.

This clonotype came up a few times. The V gene is TRBV30, the J gene TRBJ2-1, with unresolved D. Germline values: CDR1 GTSNPN, CDR2 SVGIG (reference sequence). V lost 4 bases and J 2 bases, leaving 12 bases between the germline ends. The length of the CDR3 is 14 residues. The CDR3 protein is CAWTGRTPYNEQFF. The DNA of the CDR3 is TGTGCCTGGACTGGGCGAACCCCCTACAATGAGCAGTTCTTC.

In DNA form, the CDR3 reads TGTGCCAGCCGAGAAAATGGGCCCTACGAGCAGTACTTC. Its translation is CASRENGPYEQYF. The J gene is TRBJ2-7, the V gene TRBV2; D is unclear. V shed 8 bases and J shed 2 bases, with 13 bases lying between them. CDR3 length: 13 residues. In germline, CDR1 is SNHLY, CDR2 FYNNEI.

CDR3 nucleotides: TGCGCCAGCAGGGGGGACAACTCCTACGAGCAGTACTTC. It yields the protein CASRGDNSYEQYF. The chain recombines TRBV10-2 with TRBJ2-7; D perhaps matches TRBD1 (6 bases). V lost 6 bases and J 0 bases, leaving 9 bases between the germline ends. The CDR3 is 13 residues long. CDR1 and CDR2 from the germline V gene are WSHSY and SAAADI.

This clonotype was found a few times. The DNA is omitted, as the CDR3 cannot be located on it reliably, and the CDR3 follows TCRdb's listing. This chain joins TRBV12-2 and TRBJ2-2; TRBD1 was called by the table and not checked on the DNA. TRBV12-2 is listed as a pseudogene. Both ends counted, the CDR3 spans 17 residues. CDR3 sequence: CASRENWGQGNTGELFF.

This clonotype was seen at least ten times. The chain is built from TRBV30 and TRBJ2-3; D is uncertain. This CDR3 contains 14 residues. Germline assignment: CDR1 GTSNPN and CDR2 SVGIG (reference sequence). V was shortened by 2 bases and J by 4 bases, with 13 bases between the two germline ends. DNA for the CDR3: TGTGCCTGGAGTCTACGTGGAATCTCAGATACGCAGTATTTT. Translated, it gives CAWSLRGISDTQYF.

This clonotype came up a few times. The CDR3 sequence: CIQSDTNTEAFF. The CDR3 DNA sequence: TGCATCCAATCGGACACGAACACTGAAGCTTTCTTT. The chain recombines TRBV29-1 with TRBJ1-1, with D possibly being TRBD1 (5 bases). The V gene's germline CDR1 is SQVTM and CDR2 ANQGSEA. This CDR3 has 12 residues.

This clonotype was seen a handful of times. V usage is TRBV25-1 and J usage is TRBJ1-1, with D perhaps TRBD1 (6 bases). Deletions cut 6 bases from V and 5 bases from J, with 16 bases between. The CDR3 is 14 amino acids. The V gene's germline CDR1 is MGHDK and CDR2 SYGVNS. DNA for the CDR3: TGTGCCAGCAGGGGGCAGGGGACGGAGACTGAAGCTTTCTTT. Amino acids: CASRGQGTETEAFF.

This clonotype was seen at least ten times. The rearrangement joins TRBV12-3 or TRBV12-4 to TRBJ2-1; D is ambiguous. The V end was cut by 7 bases, the J end by 6 bases, with 13 bases between. The CDR3 totals 13 residues. CDR3 coding DNA: TGTGCCAGCACTACCCTCCCTGGCAATGAGCAGTTCTTC. Protein sequence: CASTTLPGNEQFF.

J is TRBJ1-2 and V is TRBV11-3; D possibly corresponds to TRBD1 (5 bases). V dropped 1 base and J dropped 7 bases, with 10 bases sitting between them. Germline values: CDR1 SGHNT, CDR2 YENEEA. This CDR3 has 13 amino acids. The CDR3 protein is CASSLGGGVGYTF. The DNA for the CDR3 is TGTGCCAGCAGCTTAGGGGGCGGCGTTGGCTACACCTTC.